Following are 4 T cell receptor beta chains from one sample sequenced in a study of naive and memory T cell subsets. Both TRBC1 and TRBC2 were covered by a beta constant-region primer of two equimolar oligonucleotides. TCRdb re-analysed the UMI-ligation and nested PCR reads in MiXCR, keeping a single row per CDR3 protein. The sample includes under 150,000 distinct CDR3 sequences, about 17% of them seen just once. Material: naive CD4+ T cells from blood. These receptors were taken from a human donor in good health.

The chain employs TRBV5-5 and TRBJ1-5; 12 positions agree with TRBD1. V shed 3 bases and J 6 bases; nucleotides not matched to a gene: 4. Germline CDR1 reads SGHKS; CDR2 reads YYEKEE (reference sequence). The CDR3 sequence is 15 residues long. For the CDR3, the DNA is TGTGCCAGCAGCTGGGGACAGGGGGCAGGTCAGCCCCAGCATTTT. Its translation is CASSWGQGAGQPQHF.

The sample holds a few counts of this clonotype. This chain links TRBV5-1 with TRBJ2-1, with 9 nucleotides matching TRBD2. V shed 5 bases, J shed 4 bases, and the junction held 4 bases outside the gene matches. This CDR3 comprises 14 residues. Germline V gene sequence: CDR1 SGHRS, CDR2 YFSETQ. The chain's CDR3 is CASSGTSSYNEQFF. The CDR3, as DNA: TGCGCCAGCAGTGGGACTAGCTCGTACAATGAGCAGTTCTTC.

This clonotype was counted only a few times. The chain is built from TRBV12-3 or TRBV12-4 and TRBJ2-7; a possible D gene is TRBD1 (5 bases). The V and J ends lost 3 bases and 2 bases respectively, with 11 bases between them. The CDR3 is made up of 14 amino acids. In DNA form, the CDR3 reads TGTGCCAGCAGTTTCGCAGGGAAGGCCTACGAGCAGTACTTC. It translates to CASSFAGKAYEQYF.

This clonotype was observed at least ten times. The V gene is TRBV5-1, the J gene TRBJ1-3; 9 bases match TRBD1. CDR3 length: 15 residues. Germline V gene data show CDR1 as SGHRS and CDR2 as YFSETQ. V was clipped by 4 bases and J by 2 bases; unmatched bases: 4. The CDR3 here is CASSAGTGPGNTIYF. In nucleotides, the CDR3 is TGCGCCAGCAGCGCAGGGACAGGGCCTGGAAACACCATATATTTT. The variable domain in full, with the rest retrieved from reference TRBV5-1 and TRBJ1-3, is KAGVTQTPRYLIKTRGQQVTLSCSPISGHRSVSWYQQTPGQGLQFLFEYFSETQRNKGNFPGRFSGRQFSNSRSEMNVSTLELGDSALYLCASSAGTGPGNTIYFGEGSWLTVV.